These T cell receptor beta chains were read from a single sample in a study of prognosis after radiotherapy for stage I lung cancer. One entry per CDR3 protein results from TCRdb running MiXCR on the multiplex PCR reads. The sample shows fewer than 20,000 distinct CDR3 sequences, approximately 15% of them seen only once. The sample here was PBMCs, taken before or after stereotactic body radiation therapy (not recorded which). Receptors were obtained from a donor over 45 with non-small cell lung cancer. Each CDR3 is given without its conserved first and last residue. The order of the fields is CDR3 protein, V gene, J gene.

CDR3aa: ASRGTSGSSYEQY
v_gene: TRBV28
j_gene: TRBJ2-7

CDR3aa: ASSQEETVYGYT
v_gene: TRBV4-1
j_gene: TRBJ1-2

CDR3aa: SANRDVSQPQH
v_gene: TRBV20-1
j_gene: TRBJ1-5

CDR3aa: ASSAGTDTQY
v_gene: TRBV9
j_gene: TRBJ2-3

CDR3aa: ASSSLLGSSGSNQPQH
v_gene: TRBV7-2
j_gene: TRBJ1-5

CDR3aa: ASRGGNTIY
v_gene: TRBV27
j_gene: TRBJ1-3

CDR3aa: SARAFGAGLPDEQF
v_gene: TRBV20-1
j_gene: TRBJ2-1

CDR3aa: ASSLNRGELSLH
v_gene: TRBV27
j_gene: TRBJ1-6

CDR3aa: ASDRGSYNEQF
v_gene: TRBV12-3/TRBV12-4
j_gene: TRBJ2-1

CDR3aa: AWGGEKLF
v_gene: TRBV30
j_gene: TRBJ1-4

CDR3aa: ASTAFETGANVLT
v_gene: TRBV27
j_gene: TRBJ2-6

CDR3aa: ASTRGSSGANVLT
v_gene: TRBV27
j_gene: TRBJ2-6

CDR3aa: ASNSGGPGRFLYNEQF
v_gene: TRBV27
j_gene: TRBJ2-1

CDR3aa: ASSSSISSYNEQF
v_gene: TRBV6-4
j_gene: TRBJ2-1

CDR3aa: ASSIRTGEVTYGYT
v_gene: TRBV6-1
j_gene: TRBJ1-2

CDR3aa: ASSLQLAGAGEQF
v_gene: TRBV28
j_gene: TRBJ2-1

CDR3aa: ASSRLAATYEQY
v_gene: TRBV3-1
j_gene: TRBJ2-7

CDR3aa: ASSFGFGGYT
v_gene: TRBV12-3/TRBV12-4
j_gene: TRBJ1-2

CDR3aa: ASSRRNSNRPQH
v_gene: TRBV12-3/TRBV12-4
j_gene: TRBJ1-5

CDR3aa: AQGNQPQH
v_gene: TRBV10-3
j_gene: TRBJ1-5

CDR3aa: ASSYSIRSETQY
v_gene: TRBV6-6
j_gene: TRBJ2-5

CDR3aa: AWSEEGTGELF
v_gene: TRBV30
j_gene: TRBJ2-2

CDR3aa: ASSLGTAHYGYT
v_gene: TRBV11-2
j_gene: TRBJ1-2

CDR3aa: ASSRAGGPSEQY
v_gene: TRBV14
j_gene: TRBJ2-7

CDR3aa: SARGSGGSPYEQY
v_gene: TRBV20-1
j_gene: TRBJ2-7

CDR3aa: SARVSGRPPLH
v_gene: TRBV20-1
j_gene: TRBJ1-6

CDR3aa: ASSEGWGETQY
v_gene: TRBV2
j_gene: TRBJ2-5

CDR3aa: ASKPGQGSHEQY
v_gene: TRBV19
j_gene: TRBJ2-7

CDR3aa: ASSSTDSKNIQY
v_gene: TRBV4-3
j_gene: TRBJ2-4

CDR3aa: ASSVGHEQY
v_gene: TRBV18
j_gene: TRBJ2-7

CDR3aa: ASSSNSGTSGRSYYYNEQF
v_gene: TRBV11-1
j_gene: TRBJ2-1

CDR3aa: ASSTGTGVSGANVLT
v_gene: TRBV6-1
j_gene: TRBJ2-6

CDR3aa: ATSRGGTGPNQPQH
v_gene: TRBV15
j_gene: TRBJ1-5

CDR3aa: ASSLRQDSPLH
v_gene: TRBV7-9
j_gene: TRBJ1-6

CDR3aa: ASSHSSWGAAEAF
v_gene: TRBV11-2
j_gene: TRBJ1-1

CDR3aa: ASSSTLSYEQY
v_gene: TRBV27
j_gene: TRBJ2-7

CDR3aa: ASSTGPSSSYNEQF
v_gene: TRBV5-4
j_gene: TRBJ2-1

CDR3aa: ASSQLERGGLTGELF
v_gene: TRBV3-1
j_gene: TRBJ2-2

CDR3aa: ASSQGSANEKLF
v_gene: TRBV7-9
j_gene: TRBJ1-4

CDR3aa: ASSWGSGQPQH
v_gene: TRBV7-2
j_gene: TRBJ1-5

CDR3aa: ASSPRTSGIMTGEQY
v_gene: TRBV11-3
j_gene: TRBJ2-7